This TCR beta chain was found in a study of blood T cells in healthy people across ages. The germline V and J ends were trimmed by 5 bases and 3 bases, with 14 bases remaining between them. This CDR3 has 15 amino acids. Per germline, CDR1 SGHTA and CDR2 FQGTGA. Together with a sample-barcoded 5' primer, a J-beta primer mix was included in a second PCR lasting about 7 to 11 cycles. Tags on each cDNA molecule came from a template-switch adaptor with 12 random nucleotides. TCRdb processed the 5' RACE reads anew with MiXCR; each CDR3 protein has one entry. This sample has some 920,000 distinct CDR3 sequences, with roughly half found just once.

The chain links TRBV7-3 to TRBJ2-1; maybe TRBD2 (5 bases). Sequencing input: blood. The source of this sequence is a woman aged 60-75 years in good health. CDR3: CASSRRASNYNEQFF. CDR3 nucleotides: TGTGCCAGCAGCCGGCGGGCTAGCAACTACAATGAGCAGTTCTTC.